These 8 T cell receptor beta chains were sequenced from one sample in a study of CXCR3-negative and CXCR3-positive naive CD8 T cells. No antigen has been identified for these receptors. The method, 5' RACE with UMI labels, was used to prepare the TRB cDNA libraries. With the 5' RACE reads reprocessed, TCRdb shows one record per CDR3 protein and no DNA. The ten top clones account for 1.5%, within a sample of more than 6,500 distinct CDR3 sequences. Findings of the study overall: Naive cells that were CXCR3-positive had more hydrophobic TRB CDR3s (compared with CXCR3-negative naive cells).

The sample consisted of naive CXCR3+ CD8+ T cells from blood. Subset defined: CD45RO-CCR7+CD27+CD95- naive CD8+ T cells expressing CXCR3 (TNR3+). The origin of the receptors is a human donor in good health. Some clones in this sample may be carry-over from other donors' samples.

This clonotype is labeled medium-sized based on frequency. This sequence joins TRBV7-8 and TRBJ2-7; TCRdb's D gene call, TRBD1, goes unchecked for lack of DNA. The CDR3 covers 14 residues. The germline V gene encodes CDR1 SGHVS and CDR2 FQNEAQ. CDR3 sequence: CASSYPGVAYEQYF. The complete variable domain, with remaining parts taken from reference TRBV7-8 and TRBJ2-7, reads GAGVSQSPRYKVAKRGQDVALRCDPISGHVSLFWYQQALGQGPEFLTYFQNEAQLDKSGLPSDRFFAERPEGSVSTLKIQRTQQEDSAVYLCASSYPGVAYEQYFGPGTRLTVT.

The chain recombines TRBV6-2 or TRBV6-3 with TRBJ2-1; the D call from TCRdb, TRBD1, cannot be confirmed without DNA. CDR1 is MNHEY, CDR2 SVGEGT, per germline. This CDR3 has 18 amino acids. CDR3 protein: CAISYPPPHEISYNEQFF.

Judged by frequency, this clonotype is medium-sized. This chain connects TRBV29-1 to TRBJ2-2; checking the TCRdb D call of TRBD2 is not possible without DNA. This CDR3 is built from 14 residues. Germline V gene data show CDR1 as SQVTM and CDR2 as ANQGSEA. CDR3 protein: CSAEGLANTGELFF.

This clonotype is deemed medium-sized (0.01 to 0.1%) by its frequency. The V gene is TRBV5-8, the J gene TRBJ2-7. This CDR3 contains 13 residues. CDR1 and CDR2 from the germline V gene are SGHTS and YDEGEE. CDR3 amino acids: CASRDGYPYEQYF.

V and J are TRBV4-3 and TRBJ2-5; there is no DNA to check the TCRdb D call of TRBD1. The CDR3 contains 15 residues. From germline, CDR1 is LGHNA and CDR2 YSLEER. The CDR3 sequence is CASSQSAGEGETQYF.

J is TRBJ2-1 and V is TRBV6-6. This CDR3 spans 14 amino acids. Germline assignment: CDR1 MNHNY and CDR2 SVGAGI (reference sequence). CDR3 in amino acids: CASSYPGPLNDQFF.

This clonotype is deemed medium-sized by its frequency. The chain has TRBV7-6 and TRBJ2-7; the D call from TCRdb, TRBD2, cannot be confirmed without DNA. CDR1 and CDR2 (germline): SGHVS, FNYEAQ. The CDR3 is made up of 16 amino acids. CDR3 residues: CASSGPRAGLPYEQYF.

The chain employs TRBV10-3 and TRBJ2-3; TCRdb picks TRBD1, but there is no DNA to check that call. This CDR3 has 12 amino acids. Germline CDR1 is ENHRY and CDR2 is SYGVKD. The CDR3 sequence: CAITPGTDTQYF.